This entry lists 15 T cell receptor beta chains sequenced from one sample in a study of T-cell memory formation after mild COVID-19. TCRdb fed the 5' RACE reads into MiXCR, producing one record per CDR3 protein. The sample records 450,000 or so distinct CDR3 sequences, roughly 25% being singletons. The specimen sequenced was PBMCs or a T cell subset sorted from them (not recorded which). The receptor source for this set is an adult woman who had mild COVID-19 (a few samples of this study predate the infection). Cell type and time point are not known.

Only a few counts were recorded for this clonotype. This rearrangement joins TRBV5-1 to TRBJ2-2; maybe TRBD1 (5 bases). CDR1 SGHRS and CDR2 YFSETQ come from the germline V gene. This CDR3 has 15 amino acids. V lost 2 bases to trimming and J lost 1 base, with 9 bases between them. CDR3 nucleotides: TGCGCCAGCAGCTTAGCTACAGGGAACACCGGGGAGCTGTTTTTT. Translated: CASSLATGNTGELFF.

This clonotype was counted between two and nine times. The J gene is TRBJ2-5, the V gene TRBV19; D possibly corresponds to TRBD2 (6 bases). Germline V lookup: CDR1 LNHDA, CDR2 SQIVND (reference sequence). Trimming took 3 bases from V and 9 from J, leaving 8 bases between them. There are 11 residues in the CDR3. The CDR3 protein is CASSMRDSQYF. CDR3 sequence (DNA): TGTGCCAGTAGTATGCGGGACTCCCAGTACTTC.

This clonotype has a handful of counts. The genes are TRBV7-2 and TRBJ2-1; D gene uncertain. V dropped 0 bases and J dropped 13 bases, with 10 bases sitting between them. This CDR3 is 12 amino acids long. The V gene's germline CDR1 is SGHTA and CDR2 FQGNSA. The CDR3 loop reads CASSLADLDQFF. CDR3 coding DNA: TGTGCCAGCAGCTTAGCGGATCTAGATCAGTTCTTC.

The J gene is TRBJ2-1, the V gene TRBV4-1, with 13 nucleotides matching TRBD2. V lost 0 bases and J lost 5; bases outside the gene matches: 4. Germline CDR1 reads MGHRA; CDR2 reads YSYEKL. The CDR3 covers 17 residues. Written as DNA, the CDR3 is TGCGCCAGCAGCCAAGAAGGACTAGCGGGAGTGAACAATGAGCAGTTCTTC. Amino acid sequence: CASSQEGLAGVNNEQFF.

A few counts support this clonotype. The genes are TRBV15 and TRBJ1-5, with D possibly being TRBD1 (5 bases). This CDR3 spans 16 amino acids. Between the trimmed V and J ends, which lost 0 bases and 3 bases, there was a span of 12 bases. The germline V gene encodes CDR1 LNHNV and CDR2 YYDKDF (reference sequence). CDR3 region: CATSRDLGGSNQPQHF. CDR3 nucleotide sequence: TGTGCCACCAGCAGAGATCTGGGGGGTTCCAATCAGCCCCAGCATTTT. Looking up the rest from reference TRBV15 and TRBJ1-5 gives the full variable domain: DAMVIQNPRYQVTQFGKPVTLSCSQTLNHNVMYWYQQKSSQAPKLLFHYYDKDFNNEADTPDNFQSRRPNTSFCFLDIRSPGLGDTAMYLCATSRDLGGSNQPQHFGDGTRLSIL.

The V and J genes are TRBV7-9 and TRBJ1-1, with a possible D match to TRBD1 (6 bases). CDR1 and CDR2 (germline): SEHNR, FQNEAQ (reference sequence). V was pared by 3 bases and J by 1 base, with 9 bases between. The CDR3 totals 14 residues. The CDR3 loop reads CASSFGQKNTEAFF. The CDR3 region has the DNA TGTGCCAGCAGCTTCGGACAGAAGAACACTGAAGCTTTCTTT.

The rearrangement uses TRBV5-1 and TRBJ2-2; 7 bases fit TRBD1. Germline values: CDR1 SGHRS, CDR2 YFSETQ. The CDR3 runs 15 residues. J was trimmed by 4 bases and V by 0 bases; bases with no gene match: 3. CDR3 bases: TGCGCCAGCAGCTTGGGGGACAGCCTCACCGGGGAGCTGTTTTTT. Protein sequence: CASSLGDSLTGELFF.

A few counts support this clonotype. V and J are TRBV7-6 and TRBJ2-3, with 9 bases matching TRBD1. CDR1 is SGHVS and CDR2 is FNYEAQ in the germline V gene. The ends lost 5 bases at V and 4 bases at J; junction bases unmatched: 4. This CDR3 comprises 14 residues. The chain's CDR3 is CASSPGQGSDTQYF. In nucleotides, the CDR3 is TGTGCCAGCAGCCCAGGACAGGGGTCAGATACGCAGTATTTT. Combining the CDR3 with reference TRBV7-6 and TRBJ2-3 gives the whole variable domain GAGVSQSPRYKVTKRGQDVALRCDPISGHVSLYWYRQALGQGPEFLTYFNYEAQQDKSGLPNDRFSAERPEGSISTLTIQRTEQRDSAMYRCASSPGQGSDTQYFGPGTRLTVL.

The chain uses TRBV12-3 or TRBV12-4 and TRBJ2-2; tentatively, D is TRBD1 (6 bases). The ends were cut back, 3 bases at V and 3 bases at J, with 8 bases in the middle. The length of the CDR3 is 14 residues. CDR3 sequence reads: CASSLSGDTGELFF. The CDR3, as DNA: TGTGCCAGCAGTTTGTCAGGGGACACCGGGGAGCTGTTTTTT.

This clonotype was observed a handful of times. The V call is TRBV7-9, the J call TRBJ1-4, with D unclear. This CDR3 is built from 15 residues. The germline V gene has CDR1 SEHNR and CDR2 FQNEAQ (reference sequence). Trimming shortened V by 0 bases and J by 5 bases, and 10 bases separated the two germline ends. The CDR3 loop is CASSLAGSLNEKLFF. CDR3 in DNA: TGTGCCAGCAGCTTAGCTGGCAGTCTAAATGAAAAACTGTTTTTT.

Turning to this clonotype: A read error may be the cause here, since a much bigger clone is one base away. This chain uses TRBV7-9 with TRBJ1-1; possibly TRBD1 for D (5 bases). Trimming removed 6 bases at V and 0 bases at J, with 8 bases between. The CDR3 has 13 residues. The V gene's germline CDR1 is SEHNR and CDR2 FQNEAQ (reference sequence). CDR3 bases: TGTGCCAGCAGAGAAGGGGTGAACACTGAAGCTTTCTTT. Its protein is CASREGVNTEAFF.

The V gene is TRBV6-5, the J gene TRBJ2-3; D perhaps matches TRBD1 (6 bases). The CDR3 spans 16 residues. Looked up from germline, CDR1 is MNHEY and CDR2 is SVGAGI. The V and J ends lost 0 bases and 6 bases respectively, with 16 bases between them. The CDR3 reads CASSYSQSTGTDTQYF. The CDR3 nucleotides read TGTGCCAGCAGTTACTCCCAGTCCACAGGGACGGATACGCAGTATTTT.

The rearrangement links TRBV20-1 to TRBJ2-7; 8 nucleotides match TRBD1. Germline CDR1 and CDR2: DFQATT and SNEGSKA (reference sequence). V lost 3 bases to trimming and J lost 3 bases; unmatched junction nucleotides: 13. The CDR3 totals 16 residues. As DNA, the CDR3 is TGCAGTGCTAGCCCCGCCGGGACAGGCAACCTCTACGAGCAGTACTTC. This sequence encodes CSASPAGTGNLYEQYF.

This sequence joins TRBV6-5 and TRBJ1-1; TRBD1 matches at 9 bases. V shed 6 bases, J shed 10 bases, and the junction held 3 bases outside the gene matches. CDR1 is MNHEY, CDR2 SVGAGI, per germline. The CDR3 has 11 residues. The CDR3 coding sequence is TGTGCCAGCAGGGGGACAGGGACAGCTTTCTTT. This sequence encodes CASRGTGTAFF.

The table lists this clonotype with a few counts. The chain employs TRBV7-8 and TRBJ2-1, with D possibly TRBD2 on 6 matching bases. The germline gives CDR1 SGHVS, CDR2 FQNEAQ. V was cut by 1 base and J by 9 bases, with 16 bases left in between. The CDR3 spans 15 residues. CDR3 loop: CASSLGRVDPSEQFF. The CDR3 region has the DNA TGTGCCAGCAGCTTAGGGAGGGTCGACCCGAGTGAGCAGTTCTTC.